The 30 T cell receptor beta chains in this list originate from one sample, sequenced in a study of T cells in Graves' hyperthyroidism and ophthalmopathy (dated by TCRdb to the late 2010s). Library preparation employed multiplex PCR. These reads were obtained on an Illumina HiSeq 2000. TCR beta CDR3 regions were amplified from RNA transcripts. The TCR CDR3 was subjected to a first round of RT-PCR using the HTBI primer set and the Qiagen OneStep RT-PCR kit. Using fastp at Q25 and MiXCR, TCRdb reprocessed the public reads and kept productive beta chains. Entries that share a CDR3 protein sequence are merged under the most common genes and DNA. Counted in this sample were hundreds of thousands of distinct CDR3 sequences; more than 15% of them appeared once. Clones ranked in the top ten supply roughly 7.4% of the sample. Sequencing used blood. Receptors were obtained from a woman between 18 and 30 years old with Graves' hyperthyroidism.

This clonotype was seen a few times. The V gene is TRBV10-1, the J gene TRBJ2-7; no clear D gene. This CDR3 has 13 amino acids. V lost 0 bases to trimming and J lost 4 bases, with 7 bases between them. Germline V gene data show CDR1 as WNHNN and CDR2 as SYGVQD (reference sequence). This CDR3 reads CASSESMRYEQYF. In DNA, the CDR3 is TGCGCCAGCAGTGAGTCGATGCGGTACGAGCAGTACTTC.

This clonotype was counted ten times or more. This chain uses TRBV7-9 with TRBJ2-4; D remains unclear. The germline gives CDR1 SEHNR, CDR2 FQNEAQ (reference sequence). The CDR3 runs 12 residues. V was cut by 6 bases and J by 1 base, with 4 bases left in between. CDR3 region: CASRGAKNIQYF. In DNA form, the CDR3 reads TGTGCCAGCAGGGGGGCCAAAAACATTCAGTACTTC.

This clonotype was found a few times. This chain joins TRBV12-3 or TRBV12-4 and TRBJ1-2, with a possible D match to TRBD1 (6 bases). The CDR3 sequence is 12 residues long. The ends were cut back, 11 bases at V and 2 bases at J, with 12 bases in the middle. The CDR3 region is CAAGGGNYGYTF. As DNA, the CDR3 is TGTGCCGCCGGAGGGGGGAACTATGGCTACACCTTC.

The chain links TRBV9 to TRBJ2-2; tentatively, D is TRBD1 (5 bases). The germline CDR1 and CDR2 sequences are SGDLS and YYNGEE. V was trimmed by 2 bases and J by 1 base, leaving 9 bases between them. The CDR3 is 15 residues long. CDR3 region: CASSVRQQNTGELFF. The CDR3 bases are TGTGCCAGCAGCGTTCGACAGCAGAACACCGGGGAGCTGTTTTTT.

This clonotype was observed at least ten times. V is TRBV30 and J is TRBJ1-2; no clear D. Deletions cut 2 bases from V and 6 bases from J, with 16 bases between. The CDR3 has 14 residues. The V gene's germline CDR1 is GTSNPN and CDR2 SVGIG (reference sequence). CDR3 amino acids: CAWSKDGLGHGYTF. The CDR3 nucleotides read TGTGCCTGGAGTAAGGACGGACTTGGACATGGCTACACCTTC.

The chain combines TRBV4-1 with TRBJ2-5; 12 bases match TRBD2. The V and J ends lost 0 bases and 2 bases, in that order; junction bases with no gene match: 7. Germline lookup yields CDR1 MGHRA and CDR2 YSYEKL. The CDR3 is 18 residues long. CDR3 sequence: CASSQDRLAGGRQETQYF. The CDR3 DNA reads as TGCGCCAGCAGCCAAGATAGGCTAGCGGGAGGGAGGCAAGAGACCCAGTACTTC.

This clonotype was observed a few times. As DNA, the CDR3 is TGCGCCAGCAGCGCCGGGACAGGGGGAAGCGAAAAACTGTTTTTT. This codes for CASSAGTGGSEKLFF. This sequence joins TRBV5-1 and TRBJ1-4, with TRBD1 matching 11 bases. J lost 8 bases, V lost 4 bases, and 7 bases had no gene match. Germline V lookup: CDR1 SGHRS, CDR2 YFSETQ. CDR3 length: 15 residues.

This clonotype was picked up many times. The DNA for the CDR3 is TGTGCCAGCAGTGTATGGACAGCGAGATCCTATAATTCACCCCTCCACTTT. Encoded protein: CASSVWTARSYNSPLHF. The chain couples TRBV2 to TRBJ1-6, with D maybe TRBD1 (6 bases). This CDR3 is built from 17 residues. Trimming stripped 4 bases from V and 1 base from J, with 14 bases between. Germline V gene data show CDR1 as SNHLY and CDR2 as FYNNEI.

This clonotype has at least ten counts. This rearrangement joins TRBV4-1 to TRBJ2-1, with D possibly TRBD2 on 6 matching bases. Germline CDR1 reads MGHRA; CDR2 reads YSYEKL. Trimming removed 4 bases at V and 6 bases at J, with 13 bases between. The CDR3 is made up of 14 amino acids. The CDR3 nucleotides read TGCGCCAGCAGCCGCGGGACTCTTCCCAATGAGCAGTTCTTC. Translated, it gives CASSRGTLPNEQFF.

The sample holds many counts of this clonotype. The chain has TRBV7-2 and TRBJ2-4; no clear D. This CDR3 spans 13 amino acids. Germline CDR1 and CDR2: SGHTA and FQGNSA. V was pared by 5 bases and J by 6 bases, with 11 bases between. CDR3 DNA sequence: TGTGCCAGCAGCAGGGTCCGAGGAAACATTCAGTACTTC. This translates into CASSRVRGNIQYF. The full variable domain, its missing parts supplied by reference TRBV7-2 and TRBJ2-4, is GAGVSQSPSNKVTEKGKDVELRCDPISGHTALYWYRQSLGQGLEFLIYFQGNSAPDKSGLPSDRFSAERTGGSVSTLTIQRTQQEDSAVYLCASSRVRGNIQYFGAGTRLSVL.

This clonotype has ten or more counts. The chain couples TRBV2 to TRBJ2-4; 13 bases agree with TRBD2. Trimming removed 6 bases from V and 1 base from J; junction bases left unmatched: 3. The CDR3 is 16 residues long. Per the germline V gene, CDR1 is SNHLY and CDR2 is FYNNEI. This CDR3 is CASSPLAGGAKNIQYF. The CDR3, as DNA: TGTGCCAGCAGCCCACTAGCGGGAGGGGCCAAAAACATTCAGTACTTC.

There are many counts of this clonotype. Here the CDR3 reads CASSLEPPVGTSGYNEQFF. The DNA of the CDR3 is TGTGCCAGCAGCTTAGAACCCCCCGTCGGGACTAGCGGCTACAATGAGCAGTTCTTC. The chain uses TRBV11-2 and TRBJ2-1, with TRBD2 identical over 11 bases. V lost 0 bases, J lost 3 bases, and 10 bases stayed unmatched. Germline-derived CDR1 and CDR2 are SGHAT and FQNNGV. The CDR3 is made up of 19 amino acids.

This chain joins TRBV7-2 and TRBJ2-7; TRBD2 is a possible D gene (7 bases). The CDR3 spans 15 residues. Germline V gives CDR1 SGHTA, CDR2 FQGNSA. The V end lost 5 bases, the J end lost 1 base, and 15 bases lay between the germline ends. CDR3 DNA sequence: TGTGCCAGCAGCCGCGAGGGGGGGGGGTCCTACGAGCAGTACTTC. Translation: CASSREGGGSYEQYF.

There are many counts of this clonotype. J is TRBJ2-1 and V is TRBV5-1; a possible D gene is TRBD2 (6 bases). Germline V gene data show CDR1 as SGHRS and CDR2 as YFSETQ. Trimming left V 0 bases short and J 5 bases short, with 9 bases between. The length of the CDR3 is 14 residues. DNA for the CDR3: TGCGCCAGCAGCTTGGTTCGGACTAACAATGAGCAGTTCTTC. Its translation is CASSLVRTNNEQFF.

This clonotype was detected many times. This chain links TRBV7-3 with TRBJ1-4; no definite D call. Germline V CDR1 and CDR2: SGHTA, FQGTGA. The CDR3 is 13 residues long. V was pared by 5 bases and J by 7 bases, with 11 bases between. CDR3 loop: CASSPRAPEKLFF. The CDR3 DNA reads TGTGCCAGCAGCCCCCGGGCGCCTGAAAAACTGTTTTTT.

This chain connects TRBV5-1 to TRBJ1-3; tentatively, D is TRBD1 (6 bases). Germline-derived CDR1 and CDR2 are SGHRS and YFSETQ. The V end was cut by 3 bases, the J end by 0 bases, with 13 bases between. The CDR3 contains 16 residues. CDR3: CASSYLTGSSGNTIYF. For the CDR3, the DNA is TGCGCCAGCAGCTATCTGACAGGCAGCTCTGGAAACACCATATATTTT.

This clonotype was observed at least ten times. V usage is TRBV12-3 or TRBV12-4 and J usage is TRBJ2-2; D perhaps matches TRBD2 (5 bases). There are 15 residues in the CDR3. V was cut by 7 bases and J by 7 bases, with 19 bases left in between. The CDR3 sequence: CASTLRTLGGGELFF. CDR3 sequence (DNA): TGTGCCAGCACCTTGAGGACTTTAGGCGGCGGGGAGCTGTTTTTT.

This clonotype was seen many times. The rearrangement links TRBV28 to TRBJ1-2; D is unresolved. This CDR3 is built from 15 residues. The germline V gene has CDR1 MDHEN and CDR2 SYDVKM. V lost 3 bases and J 6 bases, leaving 17 bases between the germline ends. The CDR3 DNA is TGTGCCAGCAGTTTTGGGGTTCGGGGTTCAGATGGCTACACCTTC. Its translation: CASSFGVRGSDGYTF.

This chain links TRBV10-3 with TRBJ1-1; D is uncertain. The CDR3 length is 16 residues. The germline CDR1 and CDR2 sequences are ENHRY and SYGVKD. V was trimmed by 4 bases and J by 2 bases, leaving 17 bases between them. The CDR3 sequence: CAISGREGFENTEAFF. The CDR3, as DNA: TGTGCCATCAGTGGTAGGGAGGGCTTCGAAAACACTGAAGCTTTCTTT.

This clonotype was seen only a few times. This clone may be a read error of a much larger clone one base away. The rearrangement joins TRBV3-1 to TRBJ2-2; TRBD1 is a possible D gene (7 bases). CDR3 length: 14 amino acids. The V gene's germline CDR1 is LGHDT and CDR2 YNNKEL (reference sequence). CDR3 DNA sequence: TGTGCCTGCAGCCGACAGGGACTCACCGGGGAGCTGTTTTTT. Its translation: CACSRQGLTGELFF.

This clonotype was seen repeatedly, ten times or more. The V gene is TRBV12-3 or TRBV12-4, the J gene TRBJ2-7, with D unresolved. This CDR3 comprises 12 residues. V was clipped by 5 bases and J by 4 bases, with 9 bases between them. This CDR3 is CASSETVYEQYF. CDR3 in DNA: TGTGCCAGCAGTGAAACAGTGTACGAGCAGTACTTC.

The chain is built from TRBV19 and TRBJ2-7, with 12 bases matching TRBD2. The V gene's germline CDR1 is LNHDA and CDR2 SQIVND (reference sequence). CDR3 length: 13 residues. J gave up 6 bases and V 8 bases, and 5 bases lay outside the gene matches. CDR3 sequence (DNA): TGTGCCAGTTGGACTAGCGGGGCAACCGAGCAGTACTTC. As protein: CASWTSGATEQYF.

This clonotype was seen ten or more times. V gene TRBV20-1 combines with J gene TRBJ2-7; D is uncertain. Germline V CDR1 and CDR2: DFQATT, SNEGSKA (reference sequence). The germline V and J ends were trimmed by 4 bases and 5 bases, with 9 bases remaining between them. CDR3 length equals 11 residues. The chain's CDR3 is CSANNEHEQYF. The CDR3 nucleotides are TGCAGTGCTAATAACGAACACGAGCAGTACTTC.

This clonotype was seen many times. This rearrangement joins TRBV7-2 to TRBJ2-5; 9 nucleotides match TRBD1. This CDR3 has 14 amino acids. Germline CDR1 is SGHTA and CDR2 is FQGNSA. The trim removed 2 bases at V and 4 bases at J, leaving 2 bases unmatched. The CDR3 loop reads CASSLNRGPETQYF. CDR3 bases: TGTGCCAGCAGCTTAAACAGGGGGCCAGAGACCCAGTACTTC.

This clonotype was seen ten or more times. The chain has TRBV18 and TRBJ2-5; D is ambiguous. Looked up from germline, CDR1 is KGHSH and CDR2 is LQKENI. With 2 bases removed from V and 5 bases from J, the gap between germline ends came to 12 bases. This CDR3 is 14 amino acids long. CDR3 nucleotide sequence: TGTGCCAGCTCACCATCGTGGGGTTGGGAGACCCAGTACTTC. Translation: CASSPSWGWETQYF. Based on the CDR3 plus reference TRBV18 and TRBJ2-5, the full variable domain is NAGVMQNPRHLVRRRGQEARLRCSPMKGHSHVYWYRQLPEEGLKFMVYLQKENIIDESGMPKERFSAEFPKEGPSILRIQQVVRGDSAAYFCASSPSWGWETQYFGPGTRLLVL.

This clonotype was seen repeatedly, ten times or more. This rearrangement joins TRBV7-2 to TRBJ1-3; D ambiguous. The V and J ends lost 3 bases and 4 bases respectively, with 4 bases between them. CDR1 and CDR2 (germline): SGHTA, FQGNSA. This CDR3 comprises 12 residues. CDR3 bases: TGTGCCAGCAGCTTCGAGGGAAACACCATATATTTT. This gives the protein CASSFEGNTIYF.

Regarding this clonotype: A read error may be the cause here, since a much bigger clone is one base away. This is likely a read error, given that the CDR3 carries no conserved phenylalanine or tryptophan at its end. The chain uses TRBV30 and TRBJ1-2; weak D call: TRBD1 (5 bases). V lost 0 bases and J 4 bases, leaving 12 bases between the germline ends. This CDR3 spans 14 amino acids. CDR1 and CDR2 (germline): GTSNPN, SVGIG (reference sequence). The CDR3 loop reads CAWSVPGVGYGYTL. The DNA of the CDR3 is TGTGCCTGGAGTGTACCGGGGGTAGGCTATGGCTACACCCTC.

The chain recombines TRBV9 with TRBJ2-1, with 11 bases fitting TRBD2. The CDR3 loop spans 16 amino acids. The germline CDR1 and CDR2 sequences are SGDLS and YYNGEE. Germline trimming cut 3 bases from V and 4 bases from J; bases unmatched to any gene: 6. For the CDR3, the DNA is TGTGCCAGCAGCGCCCTAGCGGGGGGAGTATACAATGAGCAGTTCTTC. It is translated as CASSALAGGVYNEQFF.

This clonotype came up many times. The chain joins TRBV12-3 or TRBV12-4 to TRBJ1-6; D is unclear. Trimming shortened V by 6 bases and J by 14 bases, and 17 bases separated the two germline ends. The length of the CDR3 is 13 residues. As DNA, the CDR3 is TGTGCCAGCAGGCCGCCGGGCCCTGCGGCCCTCCACTTT. This codes for CASRPPGPAALHF.

This clonotype was counted at least ten times. J is TRBJ2-2 and V is TRBV12-3 or TRBV12-4; 9 bases align to TRBD2. V gave up 10 bases and J gave up 1 base; unmatched junction bases: 25. The CDR3 runs to 21 residues. CDR3 DNA sequence: TGTGCCATCCTCTCCCTAGCGGGTGTGGCGGGGGGGCCGGTGAACACCGGGGAGCTGTTTTTT. As protein: CAILSLAGVAGGPVNTGELFF.